The next 9 T cell receptor beta chains were all read from a single sample in a study of pediatric ulcerative colitis. Using immunoSEQ multiplex PCR, the repertoire was profiled, and TCRdb retains in-frame clones only, with some absent. This sample yields 11,000 to 15,000 clones, of which 85% to 90% are seen a single time; 0.9% to 1% belongs to the top ten. The sequencing input was blood. All receptors come from a boy aged 5-17 years with moderate ulcerative colitis.

This chain uses TRBV13 with TRBJ2-1; D not certain. CDR3 length equals 14 residues. The V and J ends lost 5 bases and 1 base respectively, with 9 bases between them. Germline values: CDR1 PRHDT, CDR2 FYEKMQ (reference sequence). For the CDR3, the DNA is TGTGCCAGCAGCCCGGGTGAATCCTACAATGAGCAGTTCTTC. As protein: CASSPGESYNEQFF.

This clone was seen only once. The rearrangement joins TRBV5-5 to TRBJ2-3; 9 bases line up with TRBD2. The CDR3 is 14 residues long. Germline CDR1 is SGHKS and CDR2 is YYEKEE (reference sequence). The junction had 5 bases not matched to a gene; V was cut back by 3 bases and J by 6 bases. CDR3 protein: CASSSLSGGDTQYF. The CDR3 DNA reads as TGTGCCAGCAGCTCCCTCAGCGGGGGGGATACGCAGTATTTT.

This clone has just a few counts. The V gene is TRBV7-3, the J gene TRBJ2-7; TRBD1 matches 8 bases. This CDR3 comprises 13 residues. J gave up 5 bases and V 5 bases, and 5 bases lay outside the gene matches. Germline CDR1 SGHTA, CDR2 FQGTGA. CDR3 nucleotides: TGTGCCAGCAGCCGATCGGGACAGGACGAGCAGTACTTC. Translated, it gives CASSRSGQDEQYF.

V and J are TRBV2 and TRBJ2-2, with 7 bases lining up with TRBD2. The ends lost 4 bases at V and 2 bases at J; junction bases unmatched: 4. The CDR3 consists of 15 residues. Per the germline V gene, CDR1 is SNHLY and CDR2 is FYNNEI. The CDR3 DNA reads as TGTGCCAGCAGTGGTAGCGGGTCAAACACCGGGGAGCTGTTTTTT. Protein product: CASSGSGSNTGELFF. Supplemented by reference TRBV2 and TRBJ2-2, the full variable domain reads EPEVTQTPSHQVTQMGQEVILRCVPISNHLYFYWYRQILGQKVEFLVSFYNNEISEKSEIFDDQFSVERPDGSNFTLKIRSTKLEDSAMYFCASSGSGSNTGELFFGEGSRLTVL.

This clone has just one count. The CDR3 bases are TGTGCCAGCTCCCGGGACAGGGGCTCCTACGAGCAGTACTTC. It yields the protein CASSRDRGSYEQYF. This chain connects TRBV18 to TRBJ2-7; 10 positions match TRBD1. V was clipped by 6 bases and J by 0 bases; unmatched bases: 2. Germline V gene lookup returns CDR1 KGHSH and CDR2 LQKENI. There are 14 residues in the CDR3.

This clone was picked up one time. At one end the junction does not follow the germline gene, possibly because of a read error. The chain uses TRBV11-2 and TRBJ2-1, with 10 bases fitting TRBD2. The length of the CDR3 is 15 residues. Germline CDR1 reads SGHAT; CDR2 reads FQNNGV. The CDR3 bases are TGTGCCAGCAGTTTAGCGGGGGGACTCGTCAATGAGCAGTTCTTC. This sequence encodes CASSLAGGLVNEQFF.

In this sample, this clone turned up once. The J gene is TRBJ1-2, the V gene TRBV11-2; the D gene is possibly TRBD1 (5 bases). Per germline, CDR1 SGHAT and CDR2 FQNNGV. The CDR3 length is 15 residues. Trimming stripped 5 bases from V and 0 bases from J, with 13 bases between. The CDR3 DNA follows: TGTGCCAGCAGCGCTAGGGACCGAGCTAACTATGGCTACACCTTC. Its protein is CASSARDRANYGYTF.

The chain has TRBV5-1 and TRBJ2-1; 8 bases map to TRBD1. The CDR3 runs 16 residues. The junction had 15 bases not matched to a gene; V was cut back by 6 bases and J by 7 bases. Germline V gives CDR1 SGHRS, CDR2 YFSETQ. The CDR3 spells CASNKRTGSVTNEQFF. The CDR3 bases are TGCGCCAGCAACAAAAGGACAGGGTCAGTCACGAATGAGCAGTTCTTC.

In this sample, this clone turned up a few times. The V and J genes are TRBV10-3 and TRBJ2-7; maybe TRBD1 (6 bases). Trimming removed 2 bases at V and 5 bases at J, with 10 bases between. The CDR3 runs to 13 residues. Germline CDR1 is ENHRY and CDR2 is SYGVKD. CDR3 amino acids: CAISETGLDEQYF. The CDR3 region has the DNA TGTGCCATCAGTGAGACAGGGTTGGACGAGCAGTACTTC.